Below are 3 T cell receptor beta chains sequenced from a single sample in a study of blood T cells in healthy people across ages (dated by TCRdb to about 2015). Library preparation was by 5' RACE. Sequencing was performed on an Illumina HiSeq 2500. The second PCR ran for roughly 7 to 12 cycles and used a J-beta primer mix along with a sample-barcoded 5' primer. TCRdb handled the public reads itself, with Q25 trimming in fastp and clone calling in MiXCR, and kept productive beta chains. Rows merge per CDR3 protein into single entries with the most common DNA and genes. The sample table lists over 750,000 distinct CDR3 sequences, approximately 25% of them with a count of one. The top ten hold under 10% of the sample. The sample also formed part of further work on T cells of mothers and their children.

The sample was blood. These receptors came from a boy between 10 and 17 years old in good health.

This chain links TRBV2 with TRBJ2-7, with TRBD1 matching over 9 bases. The CDR3 totals 14 residues. Trimming cost V 9 bases and J 0 bases; bases outside gene matches: 6. Germline values: CDR1 SNHLY, CDR2 FYNNEI. In nucleotides, the CDR3 is TGTGCCAGTGGGACAGGGCCACCCTCCTACGAGCAGTACTTC. Its translation is CASGTGPPSYEQYF.

This clonotype has just a few counts. This rearrangement joins TRBV15 to TRBJ2-5; D is uncertain. The closer fit of TRBJ2-1 to the DNA end suggests the J call may be wrong. The CDR3 length is 15 residues. From germline, CDR1 is LNHNV and CDR2 YYDKDF (reference sequence). The CDR3 sequence: CATSGVTRAKNEQFF. CDR3 in DNA: TGTGCCACCAGCGGAGTGACTCGGGCTAAGAATGAGCAGTTCTTC.

The V and J genes are TRBV27 and TRBJ1-1, with 9 bases fitting TRBD1. The germline CDR1 and CDR2 sequences are MNHEY and SMNVEV (reference sequence). With 5 bases clipped from V and 4 bases from J, the junction kept 11 bases outside the gene matches. The CDR3 totals 16 residues. The CDR3: CASSNMPGQGSTEAFF. The DNA for the CDR3 is TGTGCCAGCAGTAACATGCCGGGACAGGGTTCCACTGAAGCTTTCTTT.